The 25 T cell receptor beta chains below come from one sample, sequenced in a study of T-cell reconstitution after alpha-beta-depleted transplantation in children. Molecular barcoding with unique molecular identifiers was used for the TCRbeta library. TCRdb fed the PCR reads into MiXCR, producing one record per CDR3 protein. The sample has some 340,000 distinct CDR3 sequences; about a tenth are singletons. Source: PBMCs from the stem cell graft donor, taken from the stem cell graft. The receptors shown here come from a human donor who donated a stem cell graft to a child with acute lymphoblastic leukemia.

This clonotype has only a few counts. The V call is TRBV11-2, the J call TRBJ2-5; D possibly uses TRBD1 or TRBD2 (5 bases each). CDR1 and CDR2 from the germline V gene are SGHAT and FQNNGV. V lost 1 base and J lost 1, with 10 bases in between. There are 15 residues in the CDR3. The CDR3 DNA is TGTGCCAGCAGCTTAGGGGGCGGGCCCCAAGAGACCCAGTACTTC. Protein: CASSLGGGPQETQYF.

The J gene is TRBJ1-2, the V gene TRBV7-2; D might be TRBD1 (5 bases). Germline V gene sequence: CDR1 SGHTA, CDR2 FQGNSA. The CDR3 is 14 residues long. V was clipped by 1 base and J by 8 bases, with 14 bases between them. CDR3 sequence (DNA): TGTGCCAGCAGCTTAGTCACGGGGACGGGAGGCTACACCTTC. It yields the protein CASSLVTGTGGYTF.

The chain links TRBV12-3 or TRBV12-4 to TRBJ1-4; 7 bases line up with TRBD1. The CDR3 contains 15 residues. V lost 5 bases, J lost 4 bases, and 7 bases stayed unmatched. For the CDR3, the DNA is TGTGCCAGCAGTACAAACAGGGGTCTTAATGAAAAACTGTTTTTT. Translated, it gives CASSTNRGLNEKLFF.

There are a few counts of this clonotype. The chain uses TRBV11-1 and TRBJ2-1, with 10 positions matching TRBD2. J gave up 6 bases and V 1 base, and 6 bases lay outside the gene matches. There are 16 residues in the CDR3. Germline CDR1 is SGHAT and CDR2 is FQDESV (reference sequence). The CDR3 protein is CASSLDWTSGTNEQFF. The CDR3 DNA is TGTGCCAGCAGCTTAGACTGGACTAGCGGTACCAATGAGCAGTTCTTC.

This clonotype was seen a few times. This chain links TRBV27 with TRBJ2-7; D uncertain. V gave up 0 bases and J gave up 5 bases, with 8 bases separating them. The CDR3 is made up of 13 amino acids. Germline V gene sequence: CDR1 MNHEY, CDR2 SMNVEV (reference sequence). For the CDR3, the DNA is TGTGCCAGCAGTTTATCGTGGCCTGACGAGCAGTACTTC. This codes for CASSLSWPDEQYF.

This clonotype showed up many times. This chain connects TRBV6-5 to TRBJ1-4, with a weak D call TRBD1 (5 bases). The V and J ends lost 0 bases and 7 bases respectively, with 15 bases between them. Germline CDR1 and CDR2: MNHEY and SVGAGI. The CDR3 has 16 residues. CDR3 sequence: CASSYSRAERGEKLFF. The CDR3 DNA reads TGTGCCAGCAGTTACTCGAGGGCCGAGAGGGGTGAAAAACTGTTTTTT.

In its sample, this clonotype was seen many times. This chain joins TRBV7-3 and TRBJ2-3; a possible D gene is TRBD2 (6 bases). Trimming took off 5 bases at V and 6 bases at J, with 21 bases between the two ends. There are 16 residues in the CDR3. CDR1 and CDR2 from the germline V gene are SGHTA and FQGTGA. The CDR3, as DNA: TGTGCCAGCAGCCCTTCCGGACATAGGGCGGGGGATACGCAGTATTTT. Translated, it gives CASSPSGHRAGDTQYF.

In this sample, this clonotype turned up a few times. The rearrangement uses TRBV6-2 or TRBV6-3 and TRBJ2-3; TRBD2 aligns across 12 bases. The length of the CDR3 is 18 residues. The junction had 4 bases not matched to a gene; V was cut back by 0 bases and J by 0 bases. Germline V gene lookup returns CDR1 MNHEY and CDR2 SVGEGT. CDR3 sequence: CASSYSTSGRISTDTQYF. The CDR3 nucleotides are TGTGCCAGCAGTTACTCTACTAGCGGGAGGATTAGCACAGATACGCAGTATTTT.

This clonotype was seen many times. V and J are TRBV3-1 and TRBJ1-1; 7 nucleotides agree with TRBD1. V trimming: 5 bases; J trimming: 0 bases; junction bases outside the gene matches: 9. Germline V gene data show CDR1 as LGHDT and CDR2 as YNNKEL (reference sequence). The CDR3 is 16 amino acids. CDR3 sequence: CASSSPTGNMNTEAFF. The CDR3 DNA sequence: TGTGCCAGCAGCTCCCCGACAGGGAACATGAACACTGAAGCTTTCTTT.

CDR3 bases: TGTGCCAGCAGCCCCCGACAGGGGTTAATACATGAGCAGTTCTTC. It translates to CASSPRQGLIHEQFF. The gene calls are TRBV7-6 and TRBJ2-1; 8 positions agree with TRBD1. The CDR3 runs to 15 residues. Germline CDR1 SGHVS, CDR2 FNYEAQ. J was trimmed by 8 bases and V by 5 bases; bases with no gene match: 11. The variable domain in full, completed from reference TRBV7-6 and TRBJ2-1, reads GAGVSQSPRYKVTKRGQDVALRCDPISGHVSLYWYRQALGQGPEFLTYFNYEAQQDKSGLPNDRFSAERPEGSISTLTIQRTEQRDSAMYRCASSPRQGLIHEQFFGPGTRLTVL.

The chain couples TRBV6-1 to TRBJ2-7; 7 bases agree with TRBD1. This CDR3 has 14 residues. CDR1 is MNHNS and CDR2 is SASEGT in the germline V gene. J lost 3 bases, V lost 6 bases, and 8 bases had no gene match. As DNA, the CDR3 is TGTGCCAGCAGATTTCCGGGACAGCTCTACGAGCAGTACTTC. This translates into CASRFPGQLYEQYF.

This clonotype was detected many times. The chain uses TRBV20-1 and TRBJ2-3; 15 bases map to TRBD2. CDR3 length equals 17 residues. V lost 4 bases to trimming and J lost 0 bases; unmatched junction nucleotides: 5. Germline CDR1 is DFQATT and CDR2 is SNEGSKA (reference sequence). In DNA, the CDR3 is TGCAGTGCTACCGGGACTAGCGGGGGGACTAGCACAGATACGCAGTATTTT. Residues: CSATGTSGGTSTDTQYF.

This clonotype was seen ten or more times. The chain employs TRBV4-1 and TRBJ2-7; possible D gene TRBD2, 6 bases. Trimming took 1 base from V and 2 from J, leaving 9 bases between them. Germline-derived CDR1 and CDR2 are MGHRA and YSYEKL. CDR3 size: 14 residues. CDR3 sequence reads: CASSQGGGTYEQYF. DNA for the CDR3: TGCGCCAGCAGCCAAGGTGGGGGGACCTACGAGCAGTACTTC.

This clonotype appeared a few times. V and J are TRBV6-5 and TRBJ2-1; D gene unclear. The CDR3 spans 12 residues. The germline V and J ends were trimmed by 6 bases and 10 bases, with 13 bases remaining between them. Germline assignment: CDR1 MNHEY and CDR2 SVGAGI. The chain's CDR3 is CASSFYGREQFF. The CDR3 DNA sequence: TGTGCCAGCAGCTTCTACGGACGGGAGCAGTTCTTC.

This clonotype was detected a few times. The chain is built from TRBV20-1 and TRBJ1-2, with a weak D call TRBD1 (5 bases). Germline CDR1 DFQATT, CDR2 SNEGSKA (reference sequence). V lost 3 bases, J lost 4 bases, and 9 bases lay in between. CDR3 length: 12 residues. The CDR3 here is CSASGTFYGYTF. For the CDR3, the DNA is TGCAGTGCTAGCGGGACGTTCTATGGCTACACCTTC.

V gene TRBV7-2 combines with J gene TRBJ2-1; no reliable D call. Trimming cost V 4 bases and J 6 bases, with 10 bases left between them. Germline V gene lookup returns CDR1 SGHTA and CDR2 FQGNSA. The CDR3 spans 13 residues. The CDR3 bases are TGTGCCAGCAGCTCGCACGTCACCAATGAGCAGTTCTTC. This sequence encodes CASSSHVTNEQFF.

This clonotype showed up just a few times. The gene calls are TRBV20-1 and TRBJ2-1; 8 nucleotides match TRBD1. Germline V gives CDR1 DFQATT, CDR2 SNEGSKA (reference sequence). V lost 6 bases and J lost 3; bases outside the gene matches: 7. This CDR3 spans 14 amino acids. The CDR3 loop reads CSAQDRGYYNEQFF. CDR3 nucleotide sequence: TGCAGTGCACAAGACAGGGGTTACTACAATGAGCAGTTCTTC.

This clonotype was found a few times. This sequence joins TRBV20-1 and TRBJ1-1; TRBD1 agrees at 9 bases. The CDR3 contains 15 residues. In germline, CDR1 is DFQATT, CDR2 SNEGSKA (reference sequence). Germline trimming cut 6 bases from V and 0 bases from J; bases unmatched to any gene: 8. The chain's CDR3 is CSAKQGAVMNTEAFF. Written as DNA, the CDR3 is TGCAGTGCGAAACAGGGGGCGGTTATGAACACTGAAGCTTTCTTT.

This clonotype was detected a few times. V gene TRBV7-9 combines with J gene TRBJ1-2; D is ambiguous. V was pared by 1 base and J by 4 bases, with 7 bases between. Per the germline V gene, CDR1 is SEHNR and CDR2 is FQNEAQ (reference sequence). The CDR3 extends over 13 amino acids. CDR3 loop: CASSLGVSYGYTF. CDR3 DNA sequence: TGTGCCAGCAGCTTAGGGGTTTCCTATGGCTACACCTTC.

The chain employs TRBV20-1 and TRBJ2-2; 8 bases fit TRBD2. CDR1 and CDR2 from the germline V gene are DFQATT and SNEGSKA (reference sequence). J lost 7 bases, V lost 0 bases, and 4 bases had no gene match. CDR3 length: 14 amino acids. The CDR3 DNA reads TGCAGTGCTAGAGAGGTAGCGGGATTCGGGGAGCTGTTTTTT. This gives the protein CSAREVAGFGELFF.

The chain combines TRBV5-1 with TRBJ2-7, with TRBD2 matching over 10 bases. The V and J ends lost 1 base and 5 bases, in that order; junction bases with no gene match: 3. This CDR3 comprises 14 residues. The germline CDR1 and CDR2 sequences are SGHRS and YFSETQ. As DNA, the CDR3 is TGCGCCAGCAGCTTGATGCTAGCGGGAGACGAGCAGTACTTC. Its translation: CASSLMLAGDEQYF.

This clonotype turned up a few times. This chain joins TRBV4-3 and TRBJ2-7; TRBD2 aligns across 15 bases. Germline assignment: CDR1 LGHNA and CDR2 YSLEER. V shed 2 bases, J shed 2 bases, and the junction held 4 bases outside the gene matches. This CDR3 has 17 amino acids. The CDR3: CASSQTGLAGGPYEQYF. Here the CDR3 DNA reads TGCGCCAGCAGCCAAACCGGACTAGCGGGAGGGCCCTACGAGCAGTACTTC.

This clonotype was detected a few times. The rearrangement uses TRBV30 and TRBJ2-7, with a tentative D call TRBD2 (6 bases). CDR1 and CDR2 from the germline V gene are GTSNPN and SVGIG (reference sequence). Trimming pared 5 bases from V and 4 bases from J, leaving 24 bases between. CDR3 length equals 16 residues. CDR3 loop: CAWGTHLHPDQYEQYF. The CDR3 coding sequence is TGTGCCTGGGGGACTCACCTCCATCCTGATCAGTACGAGCAGTACTTC.

This clonotype was recorded a few times. At one end the junction does not follow the germline gene, possibly because of a read error. The CDR3 DNA sequence: TGCAGCGTTGAAGACCCAGGACAGGGCCGGGCCTTC. Its protein is CSVEDPGQGRAF. The rearrangement links TRBV29-1 to TRBJ1-2, with TRBD1 identical over 8 bases. The CDR3 runs 12 residues. Germline-derived CDR1 and CDR2 are SQVTM and ANQGSEA.

In this sample, this clonotype turned up many times. The chain carries TRBV6-5 and TRBJ1-4; D remains ambiguous. V was shortened by 4 bases and J by 0 bases, with 18 bases between the two germline ends. The germline gives CDR1 MNHEY, CDR2 SVGAGI. The CDR3 contains 18 residues. CDR3 loop: CASSSGGPNFATNEKLFF. The CDR3 coding sequence is TGTGCCAGCAGTTCCGGCGGACCAAACTTTGCAACTAATGAAAAACTGTTTTTT.